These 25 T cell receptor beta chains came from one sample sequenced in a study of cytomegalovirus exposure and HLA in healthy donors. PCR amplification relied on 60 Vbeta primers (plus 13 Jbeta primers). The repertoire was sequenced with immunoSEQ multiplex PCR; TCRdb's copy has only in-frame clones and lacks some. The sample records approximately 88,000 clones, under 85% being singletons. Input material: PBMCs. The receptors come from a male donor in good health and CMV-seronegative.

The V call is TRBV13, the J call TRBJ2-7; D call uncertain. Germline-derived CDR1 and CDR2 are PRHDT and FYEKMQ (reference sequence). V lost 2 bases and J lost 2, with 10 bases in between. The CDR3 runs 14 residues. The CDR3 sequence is CASSLSLTTYEQYF. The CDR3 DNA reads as TGTGCCAGCAGCTTAAGTCTTACTACCTACGAGCAGTACTTC.

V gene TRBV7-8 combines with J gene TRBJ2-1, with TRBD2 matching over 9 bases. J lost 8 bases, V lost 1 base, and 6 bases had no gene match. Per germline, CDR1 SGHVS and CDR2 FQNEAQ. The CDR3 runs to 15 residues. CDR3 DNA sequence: TGTGCCAGCAGCTTAGTTTTGGTAGCGGGAGATGAGCAGTTCTTC. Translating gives CASSLVLVAGDEQFF.

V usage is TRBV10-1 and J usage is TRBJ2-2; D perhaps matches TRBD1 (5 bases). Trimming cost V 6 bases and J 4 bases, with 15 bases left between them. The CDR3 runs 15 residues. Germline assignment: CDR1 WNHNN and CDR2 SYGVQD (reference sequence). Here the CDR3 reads CASSLDKFATGELFF. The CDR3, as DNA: TGCGCCAGCAGCCTGGACAAGTTTGCCACCGGGGAGCTGTTTTTT.

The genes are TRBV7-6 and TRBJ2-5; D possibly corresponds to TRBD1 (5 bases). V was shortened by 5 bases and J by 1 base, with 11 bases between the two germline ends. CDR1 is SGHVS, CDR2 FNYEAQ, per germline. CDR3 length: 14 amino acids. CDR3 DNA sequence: TGTGCCAGCAGCCTCTATCAGGGCCAAGAGACCCAGTACTTC. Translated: CASSLYQGQETQYF.

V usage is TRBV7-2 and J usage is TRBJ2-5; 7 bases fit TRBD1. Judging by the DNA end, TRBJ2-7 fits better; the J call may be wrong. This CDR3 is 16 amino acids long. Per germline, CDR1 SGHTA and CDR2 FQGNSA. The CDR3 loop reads CASSLFIDRAIYEQYF. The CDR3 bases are TGTGCCAGCAGCTTATTCATCGACAGGGCTATCTACGAGCAGTACTTC.

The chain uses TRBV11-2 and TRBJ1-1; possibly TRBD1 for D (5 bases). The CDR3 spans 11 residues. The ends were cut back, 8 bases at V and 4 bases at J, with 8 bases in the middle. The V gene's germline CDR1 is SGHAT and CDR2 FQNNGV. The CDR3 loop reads CASGAGTEAFF. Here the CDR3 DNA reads TGTGCCAGCGGGGCAGGCACTGAAGCTTTCTTT.

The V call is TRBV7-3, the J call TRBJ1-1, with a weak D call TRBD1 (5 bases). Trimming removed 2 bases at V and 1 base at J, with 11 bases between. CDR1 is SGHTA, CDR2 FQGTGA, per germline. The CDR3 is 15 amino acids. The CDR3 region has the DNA TGTGCCAGCAGCTTACTCCCACAGGCGAACACTGAAGCTTTCTTT. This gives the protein CASSLLPQANTEAFF.

The CDR3 nucleotides read TGTGCCAGCAGTCGGACAGGGGGCACTCGCTTCAATTCACCCCTCCACTTT. Amino acids: CASSRTGGTRFNSPLHF. The chain is built from TRBV28 and TRBJ1-6, with TRBD1 identical over 11 bases. V lost 5 bases and J lost 7; bases outside the gene matches: 10. Germline V lookup: CDR1 MDHEN, CDR2 SYDVKM. This CDR3 has 17 amino acids.

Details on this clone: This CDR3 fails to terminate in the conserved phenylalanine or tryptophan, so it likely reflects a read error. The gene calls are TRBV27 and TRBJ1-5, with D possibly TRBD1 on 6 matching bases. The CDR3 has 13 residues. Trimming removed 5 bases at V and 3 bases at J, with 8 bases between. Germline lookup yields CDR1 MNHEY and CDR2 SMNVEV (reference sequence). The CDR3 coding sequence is TGTGCCAGCAGTCGACAGGCCAATCAGCCCCAGCATCTT. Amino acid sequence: CASSRQANQPQHL.

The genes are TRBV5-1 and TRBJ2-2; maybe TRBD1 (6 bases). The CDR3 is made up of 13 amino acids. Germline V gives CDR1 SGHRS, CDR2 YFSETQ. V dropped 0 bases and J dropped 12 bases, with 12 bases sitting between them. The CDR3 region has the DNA TGCGCCAGCAGCTTGGAAAAGGGGGTGAAGCTGTTTTTT. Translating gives CASSLEKGVKLFF.

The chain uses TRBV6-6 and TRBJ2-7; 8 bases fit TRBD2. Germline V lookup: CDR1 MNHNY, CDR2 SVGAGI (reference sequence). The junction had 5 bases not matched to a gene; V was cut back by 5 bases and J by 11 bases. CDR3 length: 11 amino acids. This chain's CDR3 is CASSIAGFKYF. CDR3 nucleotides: TGTGCCAGCAGTATAGCGGGATTCAAGTACTTC.

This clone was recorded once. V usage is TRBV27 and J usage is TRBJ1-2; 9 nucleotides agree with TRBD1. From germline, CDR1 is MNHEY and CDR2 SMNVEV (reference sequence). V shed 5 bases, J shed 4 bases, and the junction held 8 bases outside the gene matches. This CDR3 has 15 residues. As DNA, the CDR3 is TGTGCCAGCAGTCCCGGGACAGGGCCTCTCTATGGCTACACCTTC. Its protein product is CASSPGTGPLYGYTF.

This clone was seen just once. Here the CDR3 reads CSVVLGGDNQPQHF. The CDR3 coding sequence is TGCAGCGTTGTCTTAGGGGGGGACAATCAGCCCCAGCATTTT. This sequence joins TRBV29-1 and TRBJ1-5, with D possibly being TRBD1 (6 bases). Germline-derived CDR1 and CDR2 are SQVTM and ANQGSEA. The CDR3 spans 14 residues. V dropped 4 bases and J dropped 3 bases, with 13 bases sitting between them.

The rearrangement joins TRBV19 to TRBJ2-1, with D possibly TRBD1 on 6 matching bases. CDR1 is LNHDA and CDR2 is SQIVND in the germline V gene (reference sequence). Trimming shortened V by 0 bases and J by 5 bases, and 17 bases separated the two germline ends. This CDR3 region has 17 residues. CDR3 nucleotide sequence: TGTGCCAGTAGTATAGATAACAGGGATAGTCCTAACAATGAGCAGTTCTTC. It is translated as CASSIDNRDSPNNEQFF.

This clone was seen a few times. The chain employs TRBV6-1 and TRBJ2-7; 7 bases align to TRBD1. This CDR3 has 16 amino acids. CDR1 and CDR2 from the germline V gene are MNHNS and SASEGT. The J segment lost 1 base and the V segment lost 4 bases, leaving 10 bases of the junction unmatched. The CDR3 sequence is CASSAPVLTGSYEQYF. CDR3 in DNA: TGTGCCAGCAGTGCGCCAGTATTGACAGGGTCCTACGAGCAGTACTTC.

The CDR3 DNA follows: TGTGCCAGCAGTTCGACAGGGCGTCTGGCTGAAGCTTTCTTT. It translates to CASSSTGRLAEAFF. This sequence joins TRBV6-5 and TRBJ1-1, with TRBD1 matching 7 bases. This CDR3 has 14 amino acids. V gave up 4 bases and J gave up 6 bases; unmatched junction bases: 8. Germline-derived CDR1 and CDR2 are MNHEY and SVGAGI.

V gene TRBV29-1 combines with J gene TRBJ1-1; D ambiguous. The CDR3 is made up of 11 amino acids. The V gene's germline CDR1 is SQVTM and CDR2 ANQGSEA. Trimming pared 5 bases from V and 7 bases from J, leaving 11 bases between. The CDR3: CSVFEGHEAFF. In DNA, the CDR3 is TGCAGCGTTTTCGAGGGCCATGAAGCTTTCTTT.

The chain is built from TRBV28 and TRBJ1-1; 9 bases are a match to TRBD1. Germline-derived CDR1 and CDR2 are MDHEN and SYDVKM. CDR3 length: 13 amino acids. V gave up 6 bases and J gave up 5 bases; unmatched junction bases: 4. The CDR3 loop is CASRRQGGTEAFF. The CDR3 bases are TGTGCCAGCAGAAGACAGGGGGGTACTGAAGCTTTCTTT.

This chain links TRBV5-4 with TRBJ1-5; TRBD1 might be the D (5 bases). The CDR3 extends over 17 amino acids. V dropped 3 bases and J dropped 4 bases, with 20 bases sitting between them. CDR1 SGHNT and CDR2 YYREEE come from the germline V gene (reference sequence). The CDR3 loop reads CASSSWGETFGNQPQHF. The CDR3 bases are TGTGCCAGCAGCTCCTGGGGGGAGACCTTTGGGAATCAGCCCCAGCATTTT.

CDR3 sequence (DNA): TGTGCCAGCAGTTTGAACGGAGGCTATGGCTACACCTTC. Its protein is CASSLNGGYGYTF. The chain employs TRBV6-1 and TRBJ1-2; D ambiguous. This CDR3 region has 13 residues. Per the germline V gene, CDR1 is MNHNS and CDR2 is SASEGT. Trimming removed 5 bases at V and 4 bases at J, with 11 bases between.

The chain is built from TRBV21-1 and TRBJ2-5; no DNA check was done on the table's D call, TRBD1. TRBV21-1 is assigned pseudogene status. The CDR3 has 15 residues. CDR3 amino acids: CASSAGTGCQETQYF. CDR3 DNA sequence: TGTGCCAGCAGCGCCGGGACAGGGTGTCAAGAGACCCAGTACTTC.

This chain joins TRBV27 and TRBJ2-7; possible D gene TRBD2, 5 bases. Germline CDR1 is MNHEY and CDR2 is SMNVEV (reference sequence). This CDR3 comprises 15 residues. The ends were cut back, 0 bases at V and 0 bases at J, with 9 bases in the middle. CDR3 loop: CASSLSYRGSYEQYF. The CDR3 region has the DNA TGTGCCAGCAGTTTATCTTACCGGGGCTCCTACGAGCAGTACTTC.

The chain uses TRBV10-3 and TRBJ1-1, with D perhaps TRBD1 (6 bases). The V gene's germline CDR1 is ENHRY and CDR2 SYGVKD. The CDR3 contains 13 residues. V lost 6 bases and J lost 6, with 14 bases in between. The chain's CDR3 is CAIRTGSESEAFF. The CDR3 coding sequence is TGTGCCATCAGAACAGGGTCTGAATCTGAAGCTTTCTTT.

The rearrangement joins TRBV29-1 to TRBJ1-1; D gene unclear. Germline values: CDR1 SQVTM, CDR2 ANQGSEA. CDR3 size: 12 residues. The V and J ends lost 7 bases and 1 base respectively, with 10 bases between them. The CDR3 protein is CSGQRGNTEAFF. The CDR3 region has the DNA TGCAGCGGACAACGGGGGAACACTGAAGCTTTCTTT.

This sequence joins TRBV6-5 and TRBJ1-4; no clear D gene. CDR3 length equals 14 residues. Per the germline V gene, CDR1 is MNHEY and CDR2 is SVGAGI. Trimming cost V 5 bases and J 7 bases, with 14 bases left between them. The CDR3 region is CASSPVPRGEKLFF. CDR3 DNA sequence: TGTGCCAGCAGTCCGGTCCCTCGTGGTGAAAAACTGTTTTTT.